This T cell receptor (beta chain) derives from a study of CD8 T cells in Susac syndrome. Random hexamers served to reverse transcribe about 0.5 to 1 ug RNA. With immunoSEQ multiplex PCR, TCR beta CDR3 was amplified across 54 Vbeta and 13 Jbeta. Using its own MiXCR run on the immunoSEQ multiplex PCR reads, TCRdb lists one record per CDR3 protein. Seen here are more than 85,000 distinct CDR3 sequences, roughly 96% observed once, and the top ten hold more than 0.095%. Controls were drawn from healthy donors and were matched for age and sex. V shed 0 bases, J shed 8 bases, and the junction held 13 bases outside the gene matches. The CDR3 has 17 residues. From germline, CDR1 is GTSNPN and CDR2 SVGIG (reference sequence).

This chain uses TRBV30 with TRBJ2-1, with 10 bases that match TRBD2. Sequenced material: CD4+ T cells from PBMCs. The sequence was obtained from a human donor in good health. CDR3 sequence: CAWSVGGTSGVLDEQFF. The CDR3 region has the DNA TGTGCCTGGAGTGTAGGGGGCACTAGCGGGGTATTAGATGAGCAGTTCTTC.